This T cell receptor (beta chain) was recovered during a study of OX40 agonist ivuxolimab in advanced cancers. Overall study: Under the entry rules, prior anti-PD-1, anti-PD-L1 or anti-CTLA-4 therapy was allowed, and around 40% had some. Partial response was recorded in three patients: one hepatocellular carcinoma and two cutaneous melanoma cases.

V shed 0 bases and J 5 bases; nucleotides not matched to a gene: 10. The germline gives CDR1 MGHRA, CDR2 YSYEKL. The CDR3 extends over 17 amino acids. TCRdb keeps only in-frame clones here, not all; method: immunoSEQ multiplex PCR. The sample contains about 21,000 clones, about four fifths of which appear only once. A note on this clone: The antigen is undetermined.

Study-level results: Part of the nonresponder group also had normalized T-cell clonal expansion that was low.

The TCR originated in an adult with an advanced solid tumor such as melanoma, head and neck, liver or kidney cancer. The starting material was CD4+ or CD8+ T cells sorted from blood, obtained in a trial of the OX40 agonist ivuxolimab. This chain links TRBV4-1 with TRBJ2-3; 8 nucleotides match TRBD2. The CDR3 DNA follows: TGCGCCAGCAGCCAAGAGGGTAGCGGGACCCGGGGAGATACGCAGTATTTT. This gives the protein CASSQEGSGTRGDTQYF.